The clone carrying this T cell receptor delta chain occurred many times. These data originate in a study of gamma-delta chains in newborns, infants, children. Whole-study context: Microbial exposure reportedly drives polyclonal innate γδ T cell expansion after birth.

This CDR3 spans 15 amino acids. Germline V gene sequence: CDR1 GEAIGNYY, CDR2 EKD. V shed 3 bases, J shed 2 bases, and the junction held 7 bases outside the gene matches. TCRdb used CATT to re-call clones from the reads. The data contain under 8,000 delta-chain clones, 0.65% to 0.8% of them singletons. This TCR was sampled from a child who was a newborn, infant or young child, either healthy, febrile or measles-vaccinated (not recorded which). Sequencing was done on a sample of blood. The chain recombines TRDV2 with TRDJ1; 8 bases match TRDD3. Written as DNA, the CDR3 is TGTGCCTGTGACGCTCTACTGGGGGCTACCGATAAACTCATCTTT. It encodes CACDALLGATDKLIF.